This TCR beta chain comes out of a study of T cell responses to AZD1222 COVID-19 vaccine. Overall study findings and caveats: Clonal diversity was possibly underestimated, and the donors were mostly white British, with more females. Among those given AZD1222, only five or six were seropositive at baseline. Spike-specific TCR breadth and depth went up after people got two AZD1222 doses.

V lost 8 bases and J 7 bases, leaving 18 bases between the germline ends. The CDR3 is made up of 13 amino acids. CDR1 and CDR2 from the germline V gene are MNHEY and SVGAGI. The table came from immunoSEQ multiplex PCR; TCRdb's copy has only in-frame clones and leaves some out. The sample gives approximately 76,000 clones, 75% to 95% of which show up once; 3.5% to 5.5% is in the top ten. As for this clone: As yet, its antigen is unknown.

The sequencing here drew on peripheral blood, taken on day 0 of MenACWY control vaccination. The chain uses TRBV6-5 and TRBJ2-7; D might be TRBD2 (5 bases). The source of this sequence is an adult in good health. The CDR3 is CASRTSGPGEQYF. Here the CDR3 DNA reads TGTGCCAGCCGCACAAGTGGTCCGGGGGAGCAGTACTTC.